This TCR beta chain was profiled in a study of shared clonotypes between healthy human individuals. This clone was seen only once. The protocol was immunoSEQ multiplex PCR, while the TCRdb copy is restricted to in-frame clones and leaves out a portion. The sample contains some 550,000 clones, more than 95% of which appear only once. The CDR3 is 12 residues long. The V end was cut by 5 bases, the J end by 8 bases, with 12 bases between. Germline CDR1 is SGHAT and CDR2 is FQNNGV. This rearrangement joins TRBV11-2 to TRBJ1-2; D is unclear. The material sequenced was naive CD4+ T cells sorted from blood. The subset is: CD45RA+ positively selected. This clonotype was obtained from a woman in her twenties or thirties in good health. CDR3 DNA: TGTGCCAGCAGCCCTTACGGGGAGGGCTACACCTTC. Residues: CASSPYGEGYTF.